The 9 T cell receptor beta chains in this list originate from one sample, sequenced in a study of T cells after yellow fever vaccination (dated by TCRdb to between 2018 and 2021). Preparation of the library involved 5' RACE. For sequencing, an Illumina NovaSeq 6000 was employed. Starting from the raw public reads, TCRdb applied fastp trimming at Q25, assembled clones with MiXCR and retained in-frame beta chains. Identical CDR3 protein sequences are pooled into one entry, listed with their most common genes and DNA. In this sample the table shows about 130,000 distinct CDR3 sequences, 8.9% of which occur a single time. 30% to 50% of the sample is in the top ten clones. Taken with the paper, the label for treatment or condition translates to: live attenuated yellow fever vaccine strain. Source: CD8+ T cells sorted from PBMCs, taken on the day of the yellow fever booster vaccination. These receptors came from a young man who received the YFV17D yellow fever vaccine.

The chain employs TRBV5-1 and TRBJ1-2, with D perhaps TRBD1 (5 bases). Germline CDR1 SGHRS, CDR2 YFSETQ. CDR3 length equals 14 residues. Trimming removed 4 bases at V and 6 bases at J, with 16 bases between. The CDR3 nucleotides are TGCGCCAGCAGCCTCTCGGGACGGACGAATGGCTACACCTTC. Translation: CASSLSGRTNGYTF.

The chain recombines TRBV7-8 with TRBJ2-5; possibly TRBD2 for D (5 bases). Germline values: CDR1 SGHVS, CDR2 FQNEAQ. The V and J ends lost 7 bases and 4 bases respectively, with 19 bases between them. CDR3 length: 15 amino acids. In DNA form, the CDR3 reads TGTGCCAGCATCCTGAGAGACTATGGAAGAGAGACCCAGTACTTC. This sequence encodes CASILRDYGRETQYF.

The CDR3 reads CASSFLRFVSGEGEETQYF. The CDR3, as DNA: TGTGCCAGCAGCTTCCTCCGGTTCGTGTCGGGGGAAGGGGAAGAGACCCAGTACTTC. The gene calls are TRBV9 and TRBJ2-5; D might be TRBD2 (6 bases). The CDR3 contains 19 residues. V lost 4 bases, J lost 3 bases, and 28 bases lay in between. The germline V gene encodes CDR1 SGDLS and CDR2 YYNGEE.

The chain recombines TRBV6-4 with TRBJ2-3, with TRBD1 matching over 8 bases. Germline V CDR1 and CDR2: MRHNA, SNTAGT. There are 14 residues in the CDR3. V lost 6 bases, J lost 4 bases, and 6 bases stayed unmatched. The CDR3 DNA sequence: TGTGCCAGCAGCCCACAGGGGGGCCCAGATACGCAGTATTTT. Its translation is CASSPQGGPDTQYF.

V is TRBV5-1 and J is TRBJ2-1; no reliable D call. This CDR3 contains 15 residues. From germline, CDR1 is SGHRS and CDR2 YFSETQ. V was shortened by 8 bases and J by 5 bases, with 20 bases between the two germline ends. This CDR3 is CASSAAVLTNNEQFF. Written as DNA, the CDR3 is TGCGCCAGTAGTGCGGCCGTCCTCACAAACAATGAGCAGTTCTTC.

In this sample, this clonotype turned up a few times. The V call is TRBV10-3, the J call TRBJ2-7, with no clear D. This CDR3 has 14 residues. Per the germline V gene, CDR1 is ENHRY and CDR2 is SYGVKD. The germline V and J ends were trimmed by 5 bases and 3 bases, with 14 bases remaining between them. DNA for the CDR3: TGTGCCATCAGTATGGGGAAGGCCAGCTACGAGCAGTACTTC. It codes for CAISMGKASYEQYF.

The chain couples TRBV27 to TRBJ2-2; TRBD1 agrees at 9 bases. The germline V gene has CDR1 MNHEY and CDR2 SMNVEV (reference sequence). V lost 7 bases, J lost 3 bases, and 6 bases stayed unmatched. The CDR3 runs 15 residues. CDR3 bases: TGTGCCAGCACCTCCGGACAGGGGCACACCGGGGAGCTGTTTTTT. Encoded protein: CASTSGQGHTGELFF.

This chain joins TRBV4-2 and TRBJ1-6; D is perhaps TRBD1 (6 bases). In germline, CDR1 is LGHNA, CDR2 YNFKEQ. V was pared by 1 base and J by 7 bases, with 11 bases between. The CDR3 is 15 residues long. CDR3 amino acids: CASSQGGTPNSPLHF. The CDR3 nucleotides read TGTGCCAGCAGCCAAGGCGGGACACCAAATTCACCCCTCCACTTT.

The V call is TRBV29-1, the J call TRBJ2-3, with 7 positions matching TRBD2. V shed 3 bases and J 4 bases; nucleotides not matched to a gene: 13. The length of the CDR3 is 16 residues. Germline values: CDR1 SQVTM, CDR2 ANQGSEA. The CDR3 coding sequence is TGCAGCGTTGAGCTGGCGGGGGAGGATATTGCAGATACGCAGTATTTT. This translates into CSVELAGEDIADTQYF.